This entry is about one T cell receptor (beta chain). This entry comes from a study of control samples from healthy donors and cancer patients. Germline values: CDR1 MDHEN, CDR2 SYDVKM. The CDR3 totals 15 residues. V was pared by 4 bases and J by 2 bases, with 14 bases between. Generated by immunoSEQ multiplex PCR, the TCRdb table keeps only in-frame clones and is missing some. The sample yields tens of thousands of clones, less than 90% seen once. This chain connects TRBV28 to TRBJ1-1; unclear D gene. Sequencing was done on a sample of PBMCs. The clonotype comes from a woman aged 45-59 years with colorectal cancer. The DNA for the CDR3 is TGTGCCAGCAGTTCACCCTGGCACAGTAACACTGAAGCTTTCTTT. Amino acids: CASSSPWHSNTEAFF. Drawing the rest from reference TRBV28 and TRBJ1-1, the complete variable domain is DVKVTQSSRYLVKRTGEKVFLECVQDMDHENMFWYRQDPGLGLRLIYFSYDVKMKEKGDIPEGYSVSREKKERFSLILESASTNQTSMYLCASSSPWHSNTEAFFGQGTRLTVV.